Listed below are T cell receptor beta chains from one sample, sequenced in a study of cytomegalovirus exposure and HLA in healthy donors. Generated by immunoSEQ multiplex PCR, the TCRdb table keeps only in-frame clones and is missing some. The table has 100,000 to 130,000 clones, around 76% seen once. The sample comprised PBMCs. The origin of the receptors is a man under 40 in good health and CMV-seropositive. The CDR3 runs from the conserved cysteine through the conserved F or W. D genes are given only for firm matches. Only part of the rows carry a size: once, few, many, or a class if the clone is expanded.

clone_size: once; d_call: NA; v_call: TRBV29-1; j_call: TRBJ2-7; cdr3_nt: TGCAGCGTTGATCCAGGGACAAGGCACGAGCAGTACTTC; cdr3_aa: CSVDPGTRHEQYF
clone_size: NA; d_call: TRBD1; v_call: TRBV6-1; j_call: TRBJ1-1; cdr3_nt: TGTGCCAGCAGTGATTCGACAGGGGGGAACACTGAAGCTTTCTTT; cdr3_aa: CASSDSTGGNTEAFF
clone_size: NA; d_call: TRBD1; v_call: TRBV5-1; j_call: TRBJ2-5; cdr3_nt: TGCGCCAGCAGCGTGCAGGGGGCGGAAGAGACCCAGTACTTC; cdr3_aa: CASSVQGAEETQYF
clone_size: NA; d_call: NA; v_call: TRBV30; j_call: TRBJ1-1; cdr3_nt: TGTGCCTGGACCGGACTCTCGGAAGCTTTCTTT; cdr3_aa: CAWTGLSEAFF
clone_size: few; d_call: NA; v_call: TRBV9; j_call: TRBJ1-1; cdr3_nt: TGTGCCAGCAGCCCTCGTAGTTGGACTGAAGCTTTCTTT; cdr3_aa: CASSPRSWTEAFF
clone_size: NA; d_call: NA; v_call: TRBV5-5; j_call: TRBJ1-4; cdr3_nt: TGTGCCAGCAGCTTGCAGGGGTCGGCGCGGGCTAATGAAAAACTGTTTTTT; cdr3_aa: CASSLQGSARANEKLFF
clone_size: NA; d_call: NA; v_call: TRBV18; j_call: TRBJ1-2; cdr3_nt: TGTGCCAGCTCACCTCGACAGCACTATGGCTACACCTTC; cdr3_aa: CASSPRQHYGYTF
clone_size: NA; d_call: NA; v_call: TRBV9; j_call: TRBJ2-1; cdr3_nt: TGTGCCAGCAGCGCCACACAGGGATTGCCCTACAATGAGCAGTTCTTC; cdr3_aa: CASSATQGLPYNEQFF
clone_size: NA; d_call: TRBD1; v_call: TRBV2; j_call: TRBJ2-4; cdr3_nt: TGTGCCAGCCGGGACAGGGGACACATTCAGTACTTC; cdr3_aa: CASRDRGHIQYF
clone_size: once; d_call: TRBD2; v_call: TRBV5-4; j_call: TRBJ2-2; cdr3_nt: TGTGCCAGCAGCCGGGGACTATTGAACACCGGGGAGCTGTTTTTT; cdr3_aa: CASSRGLLNTGELFF
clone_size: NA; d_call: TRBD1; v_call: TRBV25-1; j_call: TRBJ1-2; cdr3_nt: TGTGCCAGCGGACAGGGGCCGGGGAATGGCTACACCTTC; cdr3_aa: CASGQGPGNGYTF
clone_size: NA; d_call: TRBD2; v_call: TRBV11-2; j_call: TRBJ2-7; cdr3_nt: TGTGCCAGCAGCAGGAGGGAGGGGGAGCAGTACTTC; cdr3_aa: CASSRREGEQYF